The rows below give T cell receptor beta chains drawn from one sample of a study of response to subunit inactivated influenza vaccine. Via MiXCR, TCRdb re-called the RT-PCR reads, giving one row per CDR3 protein. The sample has approximately 290,000 distinct CDR3 sequences, over 20% seen once. The material was PBMCs from blood, obtained less than 22 months after vaccination. These receptors came from a man in his fifties or sixties who received an inactivated influenza vaccine. Both conserved end residues are part of each CDR3. Each record gives: V gene, J gene, clone size, D gene, CDR3 length, CDR3 protein, CDR3 DNA. D genes are given only for firm matches. Rows may omit the clone size; those that give it use once, few, many or a size class.

>TRBV20-1|TRBJ2-7|-|-|11
CTGRVQGIQYF
TGCACAGGACGTGTTCAAGGGATTCAGTACTTC
>TRBV29-1|TRBJ2-5|few|TRBD1|12
CSVDRGRETQYF
TGCAGCGTTGACAGGGGGCGAGAGACCCAGTACTTC
>TRBV20-1|TRBJ1-5|few|-|17
CSASPKRDTYSNQPQHF
TGCAGTGCTAGCCCGAAAAGGGACACTTATAGCAATCAGCCCCAGCATTTT
>TRBV4-3|TRBJ2-1|few|TRBD1|14
CASSPGQAYNEQFF
TGCGCCAGCAGCCCCGGACAGGCCTACAATGAGCAGTTCTTC
>TRBV6-5|TRBJ2-5|few|-|16
CASSYSNGSFPETQYF
TGTGCCAGCAGTTACTCGAACGGGAGCTTTCCAGAGACCCAGTACTTC
>TRBV27|TRBJ1-1|many|TRBD1|15
CASSLYGTGFTEAFF
TGTGCCAGCAGTTTATATGGGACAGGGTTTACTGAAGCTTTCTTT
>TRBV30|TRBJ1-6|few|-|14
CAWSKQGVGSPLHF
TGTGCCTGGAGTAAACAAGGGGTTGGTTCACCCCTCCACTTT
>TRBV28|TRBJ2-7|few|TRBD1|16
CASSLKIGDRGYEQYF
TGTGCCAGCAGTTTAAAAATTGGGGACAGAGGCTACGAGCAGTACTTC
>TRBV5-1|TRBJ2-3|few|TRBD2|17
CASSLASGSRLTDTQYF
TGCGCCAGCAGTTTGGCTAGCGGGAGTCGGTTGACAGATACGCAGTATTTT
>TRBV20-1|TRBJ2-2|few|-|14
CSAPGLANTGELFF
TGCAGTGCTCCGGGTCTCGCGAACACCGGGGAGCTGTTTTTT
>TRBV7-2|TRBJ1-5|-|-|12
CASSTFNQPQHF
TGTGCCAGCAGCACTTTTAATCAGCCCCAGCATTTT
>TRBV20-1|TRBJ2-7|few|TRBD2|14
CSARGLAGHYEQYF
TGCAGTGCTAGAGGGCTAGCGGGTCACTACGAGCAGTACTTC
>TRBV5-1|TRBJ2-3|few|-|16
CASSLFSGLSTDTQYF
TGCGCCAGCAGCTTGTTTTCAGGCCTCAGCACAGATACGCAGTATTTT
>TRBV12-3/TRBV12-4|TRBJ1-5|many|-|15
CASSFRGDSNQPQHF
TGTGCCAGCAGTTTCCGAGGGGATAGCAATCAGCCCCAGCATTTT
>TRBV10-3|TRBJ2-7|-|-|11
CAISGRSEQYF
TGTGCCATCAGTGGACGGAGCGAGCAGTACTTC
>TRBV3-1|TRBJ1-2|few|-|15
CASSQDRLKNYGYTF
TGTGCCAGCAGCCAAGACCGGCTGAAAAACTATGGCTACACCTTC
>TRBV18|TRBJ2-4|-|TRBD2|16
CASSPPGGRKKNIQYF
TGTGCCAGCTCACCACCCGGCGGGAGGAAAAAAAACATTCAGTACTTC
>TRBV20-1|TRBJ1-4|-|TRBD1|14
CSARGQGPNEKLFF
TGCAGTGCTAGGGGACAGGGACCAAATGAAAAACTGTTTTTT
>TRBV12-3/TRBV12-4|TRBJ2-1|-|TRBD2|15
CASSFMRGAYNEQFF
TGTGCCAGCAGTTTCATGCGGGGGGCTTACAATGAGCAGTTCTTC
>TRBV20-1|TRBJ1-5|-|TRBD1|14
CSAIQGDSNQPQHF
TGCAGTGCGATCCAGGGGGACAGCAATCAGCCCCAGCATTTT
>TRBV28|TRBJ2-5|few|-|10
CASSAETQYF
TGTGCCAGCAGTGCAGAGACCCAGTACTTC
>TRBV7-2|TRBJ1-2|-|TRBD1|17
CASSRWEKGASYYGYTF
TGTGCCAGCAGCCGATGGGAAAAGGGGGCGTCTTACTATGGCTACACCTTC
>TRBV4-2|TRBJ2-1|-|TRBD2|15
CASSQAAGANNEQFF
TGTGCCAGCAGCCAAGCAGCGGGAGCGAATAATGAGCAGTTCTTC
>TRBV9|TRBJ2-1|-|-|17
CASSRLGPGSSYNEQFF
TGTGCCAGCAGCCGTCTGGGGCCTGGATCCTCCTACAATGAGCAGTTCTTC
>TRBV5-1|TRBJ1-6|-|-|17
CASSLERTGSYNSPLHF
TGCGCCAGCAGCTTGGAGAGGACGGGGTCCTATAATTCACCCCTCCACTTT
>TRBV20-1|TRBJ2-1|-|TRBD2|17
CSARDLLHAGGHNEQFF
TGCAGTGCTAGAGATCTTTTGCACGCGGGGGGGCACAATGAGCAGTTCTTC
>TRBV6-5|TRBJ2-1|-|-|17
CASMTRDQPINNNEQFF
TGTGCCAGCATGACTCGGGACCAACCCATAAATAACAATGAGCAGTTCTTC
>TRBV5-4|TRBJ1-4|once|-|14
CASSSGLEGEKLFF
TGTGCCAGCAGCTCGGGACTCGAGGGTGAAAAACTGTTTTTT
>TRBV7-2|TRBJ2-5|many|TRBD1|13
CASSRDRKETQYF
TGTGCCAGCAGCAGGGACAGAAAAGAGACCCAGTACTTC
>TRBV28|TRBJ2-2|-|-|17
CASSLLLLGGWTGELFF
TGTGCCAGCAGTTTATTGTTGTTAGGGGGATGGACCGGGGAGCTGTTTTTT
>TRBV12-3/TRBV12-4|TRBJ1-2|many|TRBD1|15
CASSFFHRGNYGYTF
TGTGCCAGCAGTTTTTTTCACAGGGGGAACTATGGCTACACCTTC
>TRBV7-2|TRBJ2-3|-|-|15
CASSLDGSSPDTQYF
TGTGCCAGCAGCTTAGACGGGAGTAGTCCAGATACGCAGTATTTT
>TRBV5-1|TRBJ2-7|-|-|16
CASSSGVRDTRYEQYF
TGCGCCAGCAGCTCCGGCGTCCGGGACACACGCTACGAGCAGTACTTC
>TRBV7-9|TRBJ2-7|once|TRBD1|15
CASSAPGQHFAEQYF
TGTGCCAGCAGCGCCCCGGGACAGCACTTTGCGGAGCAGTACTTC
>TRBV7-2|TRBJ1-2|-|-|16
CASSLPRRGINYGYTF
TGTGCCAGCAGTTTACCCCGACGGGGCATTAACTATGGCTACACCTTC
>TRBV28|TRBJ2-7|-|TRBD1|15
CASSLPGTGLYEQYF
TGTGCCAGCAGTCTTCCCGGGACAGGGCTCTACGAGCAGTACTTC
>TRBV7-9|TRBJ1-3|-|TRBD1|16
CASSPQGGVSGNTIYF
TGTGCCAGCAGCCCGCAAGGGGGCGTCTCTGGAAACACCATATATTTT
>TRBV12-3/TRBV12-4|TRBJ1-1|-|TRBD1|15
CASSFAGQGGTEAFF
TGTGCCAGCAGTTTCGCGGGACAGGGAGGCACTGAAGCTTTCTTT
>TRBV6-1|TRBJ1-6|few|-|14
CASSETGSNSPLHF
TGTGCCAGCAGTGAAACAGGGTCCAATTCACCCCTCCACTTT
>TRBV20-1|TRBJ2-1|-|TRBD2|12
CSAGRILGEQFF
TGCAGTGCCGGGAGGATCCTCGGGGAGCAGTTCTTC
>TRBV10-1|TRBJ2-2|-|TRBD1|14
CASSWSGGSGELFF
TGCGCCAGCAGTTGGTCAGGGGGCTCCGGGGAGCTGTTTTTT
>TRBV7-8|TRBJ1-6|few|-|15
CASSLLRGGNSPLHF
TGTGCCAGCAGTCTCTTAAGGGGGGGAAATTCACCCCTCCACTTT
>TRBV5-6|TRBJ2-7|few|-|15
CASSVTGTDKYEQYF
TGTGCCAGCAGCGTGACCGGGACCGATAAATACGAGCAGTACTTC
>TRBV5-1|TRBJ2-7|-|TRBD1|15
CASSENPGTAYEQYF
TGCGCCAGCAGCGAAAACCCCGGGACAGCCTACGAGCAGTACTTC
>TRBV6-5|TRBJ2-3|-|-|16
CASSYVSPRYTDTQYF
TGTGCCAGCAGTTACGTTAGTCCGAGGTATACGGATACGCAGTATTTT
>TRBV4-3|TRBJ1-2|-|-|14
CASSPETGGEGYTF
TGCGCCAGCAGCCCCGAGACGGGGGGAGAAGGCTACACCTTC
>TRBV7-6|TRBJ1-2|-|TRBD1|19
CASSLAAGDRGLANYGYTF
TGTGCCAGCAGCTTAGCGGCCGGGGACAGGGGACTCGCTAACTATGGCTACACCTTC
>TRBV3-1|TRBJ1-6|few|-|15
CASSVSPSPNSPLHF
TGTGCCAGCAGTGTTAGCCCGTCGCCTAATTCACCCCTCCACTTT
>TRBV4-3|TRBJ2-1|once|TRBD2|17
CASSHLGWNGRNNEQFF
TGCGCCAGCAGCCACCTTGGATGGAACGGGAGGAACAATGAGCAGTTCTTC
>TRBV12-3/TRBV12-4|TRBJ2-7|-|-|12
CASSVDSYEQYF
TGTGCCAGCAGTGTGGACAGCTACGAGCAGTACTTC
>TRBV29-1|TRBJ2-2|-|TRBD1|13
CSGKTGGIGELFF
TGCAGCGGCAAGACAGGGGGAATCGGGGAGCTGTTTTTT
>TRBV20-1|TRBJ1-2|few|-|18
CSARVGLGAGGGDSGYTF
TGCAGTGCTAGGGTCGGCTTAGGAGCCGGGGGGGGTGACAGTGGCTACACCTTC
>TRBV28|TRBJ2-1|-|TRBD2|16
CASSFSGGSPYNEQFF
TGTGCCAGCAGTTTTAGCGGGGGGTCCCCCTACAATGAGCAGTTCTTC
>TRBV28|TRBJ2-1|-|TRBD2|14
CASSFSSGRAQQFF
TGTGCCAGCAGTTTTTCTAGCGGGAGGGCCCAGCAGTTCTTC
>TRBV12-3/TRBV12-4|TRBJ1-4|-|-|14
CASSLRPFNEKLFF
TGTGCCAGCAGTTTAAGGCCGTTTAATGAAAAACTGTTTTTT
>TRBV9|TRBJ1-1|many|-|13
CASSVVPGSEAFF
TGTGCCAGCAGCGTAGTTCCGGGATCTGAAGCTTTCTTT
>TRBV5-1|TRBJ1-5|-|-|13
CASSLGGDEPQHF
TGCGCCAGCAGCTTGGGAGGGGACGAGCCCCAGCATTTT
>TRBV5-8|TRBJ2-2|-|-|14
CASSQPPYTGELFF
TGTGCCAGCAGCCAACCCCCTTACACCGGGGAGCTGTTTTTT
>TRBV12-3/TRBV12-4|TRBJ2-7|-|-|11
CASSLRWEQYF
TGTGCCAGCAGCTTACGTTGGGAGCAGTACTTC
>TRBV11-2|TRBJ2-2|-|TRBD2|17
CASSLDRTSGVAGELFF
TGTGCCAGCAGCTTAGACCGGACTAGCGGGGTTGCCGGGGAGCTGTTTTTT